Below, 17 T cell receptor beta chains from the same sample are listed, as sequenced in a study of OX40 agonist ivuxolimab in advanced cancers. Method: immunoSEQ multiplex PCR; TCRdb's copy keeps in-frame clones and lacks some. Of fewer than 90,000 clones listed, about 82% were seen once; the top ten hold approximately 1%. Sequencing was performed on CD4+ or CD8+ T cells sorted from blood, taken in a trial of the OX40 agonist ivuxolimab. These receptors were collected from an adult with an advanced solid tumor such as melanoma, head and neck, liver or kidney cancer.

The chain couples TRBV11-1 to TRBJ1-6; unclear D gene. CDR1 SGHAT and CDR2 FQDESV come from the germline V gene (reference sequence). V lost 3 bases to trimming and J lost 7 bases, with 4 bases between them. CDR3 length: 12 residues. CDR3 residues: CASSFNNSPLHF. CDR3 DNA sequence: TGTGCCAGCAGCTTTAACAATTCACCCCTCCACTTT.

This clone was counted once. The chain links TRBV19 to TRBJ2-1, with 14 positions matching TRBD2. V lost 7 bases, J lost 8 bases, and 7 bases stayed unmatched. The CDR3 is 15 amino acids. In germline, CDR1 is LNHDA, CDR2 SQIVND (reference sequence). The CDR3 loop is CASTLTSGGAYEQFF. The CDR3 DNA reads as TGTGCCAGTACCTTGACTAGCGGGGGGGCCTATGAGCAGTTCTTC.

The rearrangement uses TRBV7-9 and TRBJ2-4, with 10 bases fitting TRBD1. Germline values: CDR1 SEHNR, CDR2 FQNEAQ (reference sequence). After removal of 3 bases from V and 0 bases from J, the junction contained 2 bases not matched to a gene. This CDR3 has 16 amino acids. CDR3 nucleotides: TGTGCCAGCAGCTTTGGGGACAGGGGAGCCAAAAACATTCAGTACTTC. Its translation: CASSFGDRGAKNIQYF.

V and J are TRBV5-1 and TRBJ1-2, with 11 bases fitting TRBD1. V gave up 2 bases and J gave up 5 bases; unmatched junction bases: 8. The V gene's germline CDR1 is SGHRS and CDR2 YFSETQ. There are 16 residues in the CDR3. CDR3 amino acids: CASSFSPGTGGYGYTF. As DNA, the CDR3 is TGCGCCAGCAGCTTTTCCCCCGGGACAGGGGGTTATGGCTACACCTTC.

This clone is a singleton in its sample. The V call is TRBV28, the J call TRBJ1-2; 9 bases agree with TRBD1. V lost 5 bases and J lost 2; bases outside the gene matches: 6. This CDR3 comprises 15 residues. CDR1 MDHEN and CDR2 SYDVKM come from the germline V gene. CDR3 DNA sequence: TGTGCCAGCAGTGTCGCGACAGGGGGAAACTATGGCTACACCTTC. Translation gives CASSVATGGNYGYTF.

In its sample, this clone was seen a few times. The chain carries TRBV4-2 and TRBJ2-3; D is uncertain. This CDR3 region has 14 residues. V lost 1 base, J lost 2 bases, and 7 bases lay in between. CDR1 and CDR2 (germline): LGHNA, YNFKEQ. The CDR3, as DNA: TGTGCCAGCAGCCAAGGGCGGCCCACAGATACGCAGTATTTT. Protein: CASSQGRPTDTQYF.

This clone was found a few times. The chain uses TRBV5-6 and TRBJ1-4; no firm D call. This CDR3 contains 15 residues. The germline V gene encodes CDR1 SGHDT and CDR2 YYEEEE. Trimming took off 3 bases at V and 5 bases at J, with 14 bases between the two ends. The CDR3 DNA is TGTGCCAGCAGCTCCAGGACCCGGGGAAATGAAAAACTGTTTTTT. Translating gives CASSSRTRGNEKLFF.

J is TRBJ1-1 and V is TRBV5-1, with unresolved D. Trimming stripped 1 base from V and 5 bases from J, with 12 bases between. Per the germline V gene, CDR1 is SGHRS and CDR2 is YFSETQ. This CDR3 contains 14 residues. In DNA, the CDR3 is TGCGCCAGCAGCTTGATTGGGGAAGGAACTGAAGCTTTCTTT. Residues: CASSLIGEGTEAFF.

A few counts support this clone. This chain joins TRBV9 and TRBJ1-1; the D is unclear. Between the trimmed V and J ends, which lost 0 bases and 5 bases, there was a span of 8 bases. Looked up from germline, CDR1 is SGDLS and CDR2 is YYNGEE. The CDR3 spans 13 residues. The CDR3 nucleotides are TGTGCCAGCAGCGTAGAGAATTGGACTGAAGCTTTCTTT. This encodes CASSVENWTEAFF.

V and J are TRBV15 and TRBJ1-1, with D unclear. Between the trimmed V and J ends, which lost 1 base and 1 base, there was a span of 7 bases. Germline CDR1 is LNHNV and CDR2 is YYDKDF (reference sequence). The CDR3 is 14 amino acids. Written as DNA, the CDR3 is TGTGCCACCAGCAGAGGTGGATCGAACACTGAAGCTTTCTTT. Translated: CATSRGGSNTEAFF.

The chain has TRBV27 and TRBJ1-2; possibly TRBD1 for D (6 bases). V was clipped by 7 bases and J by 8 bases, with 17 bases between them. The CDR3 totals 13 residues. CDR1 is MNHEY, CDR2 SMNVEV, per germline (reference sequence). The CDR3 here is CASMTYREGGYTF. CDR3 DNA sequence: TGTGCCAGCATGACTTACAGGGAGGGAGGCTACACCTTC.

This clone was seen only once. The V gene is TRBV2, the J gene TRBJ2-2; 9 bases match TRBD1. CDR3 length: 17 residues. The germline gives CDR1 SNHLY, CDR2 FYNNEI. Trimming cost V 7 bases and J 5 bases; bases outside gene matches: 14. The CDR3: CASIFLRDRVETGELFF. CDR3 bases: TGTGCCAGCATCTTCCTCCGGGACAGGGTTGAGACCGGGGAGCTGTTTTTT.

CDR3 residues: CASRGFTDVQPQHF. The CDR3 DNA reads as TGTGCCAGCAGGGGCTTCACAGACGTTCAGCCCCAGCATTTT. V and J are TRBV6-1 and TRBJ1-5; D uncertain. The V end was cut by 6 bases, the J end by 6 bases, with 15 bases between. Germline V gene data show CDR1 as MNHNS and CDR2 as SASEGT. The length of the CDR3 is 14 residues.

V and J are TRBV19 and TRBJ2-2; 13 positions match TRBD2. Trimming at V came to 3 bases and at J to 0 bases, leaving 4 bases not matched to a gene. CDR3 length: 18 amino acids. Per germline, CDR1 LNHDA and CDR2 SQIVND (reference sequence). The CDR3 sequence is CASSIVGLAGTNTGELFF. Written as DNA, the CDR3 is TGTGCCAGTAGTATTGTGGGACTAGCGGGAACGAACACCGGGGAGCTGTTTTTT.

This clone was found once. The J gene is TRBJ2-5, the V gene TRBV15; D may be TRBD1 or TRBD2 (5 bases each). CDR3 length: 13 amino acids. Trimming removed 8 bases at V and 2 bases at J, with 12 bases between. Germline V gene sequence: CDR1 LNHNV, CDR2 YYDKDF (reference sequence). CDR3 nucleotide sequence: TGTGCCACCGGTAGGGACCTACAAGAGACCCAGTACTTC. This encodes CATGRDLQETQYF.

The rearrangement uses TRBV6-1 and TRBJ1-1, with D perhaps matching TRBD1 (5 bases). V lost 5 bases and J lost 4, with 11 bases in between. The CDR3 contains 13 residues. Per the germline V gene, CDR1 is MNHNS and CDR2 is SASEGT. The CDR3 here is CASSQVGGTEAFF. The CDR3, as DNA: TGTGCCAGCAGTCAGGTGGGGGGCACTGAAGCTTTCTTT.

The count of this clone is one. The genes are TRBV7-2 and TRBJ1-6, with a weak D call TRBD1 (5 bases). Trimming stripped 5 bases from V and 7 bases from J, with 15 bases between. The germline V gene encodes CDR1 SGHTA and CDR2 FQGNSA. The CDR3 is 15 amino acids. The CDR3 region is CASSPAGGQNSPLHF. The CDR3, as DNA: TGTGCCAGCAGCCCTGCGGGCGGACAAAATTCACCCCTCCACTTT.